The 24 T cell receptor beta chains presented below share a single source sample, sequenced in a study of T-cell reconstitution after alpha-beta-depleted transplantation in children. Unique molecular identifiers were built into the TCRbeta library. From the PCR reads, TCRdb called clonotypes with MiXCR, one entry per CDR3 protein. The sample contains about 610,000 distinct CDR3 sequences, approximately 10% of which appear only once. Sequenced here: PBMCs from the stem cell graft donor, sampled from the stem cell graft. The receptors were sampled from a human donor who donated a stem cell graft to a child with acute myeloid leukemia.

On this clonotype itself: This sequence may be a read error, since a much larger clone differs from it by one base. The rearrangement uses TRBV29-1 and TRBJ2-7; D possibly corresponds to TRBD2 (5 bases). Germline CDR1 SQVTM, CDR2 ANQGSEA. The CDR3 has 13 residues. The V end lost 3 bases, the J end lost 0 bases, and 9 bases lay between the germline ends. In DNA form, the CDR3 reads TGCAGCGTTGATGAGGGCCGCTCCTACGAGCAGTACTTC. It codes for CSVDEGRSYEQYF.

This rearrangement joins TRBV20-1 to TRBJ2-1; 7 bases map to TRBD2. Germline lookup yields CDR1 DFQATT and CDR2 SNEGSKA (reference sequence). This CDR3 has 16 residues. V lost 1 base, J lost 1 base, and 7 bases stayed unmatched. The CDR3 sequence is CSARVVLAVSYNEQFF. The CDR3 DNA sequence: TGCAGTGCTAGAGTAGTGCTAGCGGTATCCTACAATGAGCAGTTCTTC.

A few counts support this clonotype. CDR3 region: CASSYASGKETQYF. For the CDR3, the DNA is TGTGCCAGCAGTTATGCTAGCGGTAAAGAGACCCAGTACTTC. This sequence joins TRBV6-5 and TRBJ2-5; 7 positions agree with TRBD2. The germline CDR1 and CDR2 sequences are MNHEY and SVGAGI. The CDR3 is 14 residues long. Germline trimming cut 3 bases from V and 3 bases from J; bases unmatched to any gene: 4.

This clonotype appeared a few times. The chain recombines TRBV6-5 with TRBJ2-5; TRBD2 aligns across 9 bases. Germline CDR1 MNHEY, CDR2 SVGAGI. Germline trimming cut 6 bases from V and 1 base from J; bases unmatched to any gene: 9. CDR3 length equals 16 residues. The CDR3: CASRGSLAGVQETQYF. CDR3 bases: TGTGCCAGCAGGGGTAGCTTAGCGGGAGTCCAAGAGACCCAGTACTTC.

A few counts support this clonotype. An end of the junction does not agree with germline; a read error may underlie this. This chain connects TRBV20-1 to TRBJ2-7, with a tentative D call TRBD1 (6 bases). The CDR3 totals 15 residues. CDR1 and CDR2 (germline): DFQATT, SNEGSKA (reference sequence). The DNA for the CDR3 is TGCTGTGCTCGAGGGGGACCTGCAAGCTCCTACGAGCAGTACTTC. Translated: CCARGGPASSYEQYF.

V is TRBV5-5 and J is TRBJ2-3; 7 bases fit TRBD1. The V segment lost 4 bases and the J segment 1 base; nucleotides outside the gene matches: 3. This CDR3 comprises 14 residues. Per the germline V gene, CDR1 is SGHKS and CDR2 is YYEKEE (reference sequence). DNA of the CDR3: TGTGCCAGCAGCAGGGACAGTCGCACAGATACGCAGTATTTT. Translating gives CASSRDSRTDTQYF.

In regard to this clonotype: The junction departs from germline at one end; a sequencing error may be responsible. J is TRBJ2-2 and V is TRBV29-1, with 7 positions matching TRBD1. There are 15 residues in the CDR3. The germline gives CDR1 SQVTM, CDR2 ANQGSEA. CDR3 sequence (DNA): TGCAGCGTTGAATTGGTAGGGGGCGAGACCGGGGAGCTGTATTTT. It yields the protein CSVELVGGETGELYF.

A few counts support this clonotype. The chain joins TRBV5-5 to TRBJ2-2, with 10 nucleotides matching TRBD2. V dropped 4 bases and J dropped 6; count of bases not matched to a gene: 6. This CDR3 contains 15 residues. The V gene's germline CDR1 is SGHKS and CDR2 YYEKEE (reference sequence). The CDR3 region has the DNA TGTGCCAGCAGCCCTAGCGGGAGATCTGCCGGGGAGCTGTTTTTT. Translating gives CASSPSGRSAGELFF.

DNA of the CDR3: TGCAGTGCTGCCCGGGACTCCACGATAGATGAGCAGTTCTTC. This encodes CSAARDSTIDEQFF. This chain uses TRBV20-1 with TRBJ2-1, with a weak D call TRBD2 (6 bases). The CDR3 is made up of 14 amino acids. Germline CDR1 DFQATT, CDR2 SNEGSKA (reference sequence). Trimming stripped 5 bases from V and 8 bases from J, with 19 bases between.

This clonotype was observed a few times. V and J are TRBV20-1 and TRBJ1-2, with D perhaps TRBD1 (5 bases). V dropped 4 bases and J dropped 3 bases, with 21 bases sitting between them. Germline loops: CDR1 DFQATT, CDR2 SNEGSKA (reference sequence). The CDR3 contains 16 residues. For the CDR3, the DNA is TGCAGTGCTACCCGTTGGGGCTTCTCCAGCTACTATGGCTACACCTTC. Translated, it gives CSATRWGFSSYYGYTF.

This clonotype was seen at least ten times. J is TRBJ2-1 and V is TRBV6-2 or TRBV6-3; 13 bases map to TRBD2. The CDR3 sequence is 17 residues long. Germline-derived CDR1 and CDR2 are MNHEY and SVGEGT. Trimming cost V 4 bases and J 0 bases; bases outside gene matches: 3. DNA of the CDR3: TGTGCCAGCAGTTCCACTAGCGGGAGGGGCTCCTACAATGAGCAGTTCTTC. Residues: CASSSTSGRGSYNEQFF.

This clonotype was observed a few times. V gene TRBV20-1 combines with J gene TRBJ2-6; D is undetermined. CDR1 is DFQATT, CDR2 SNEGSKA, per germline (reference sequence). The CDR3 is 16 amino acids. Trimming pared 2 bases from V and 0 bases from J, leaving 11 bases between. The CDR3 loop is CSARKYVHSGANVLTF. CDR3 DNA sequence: TGCAGTGCTAGAAAATACGTCCACTCTGGGGCCAACGTCCTGACTTTC.

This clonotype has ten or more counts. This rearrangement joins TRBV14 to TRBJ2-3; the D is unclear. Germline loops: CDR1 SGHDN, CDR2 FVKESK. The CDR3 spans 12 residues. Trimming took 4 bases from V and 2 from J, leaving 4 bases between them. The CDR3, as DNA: TGTGCCAGCAGCCTTTACACAGATACGCAGTATTTT. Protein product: CASSLYTDTQYF.

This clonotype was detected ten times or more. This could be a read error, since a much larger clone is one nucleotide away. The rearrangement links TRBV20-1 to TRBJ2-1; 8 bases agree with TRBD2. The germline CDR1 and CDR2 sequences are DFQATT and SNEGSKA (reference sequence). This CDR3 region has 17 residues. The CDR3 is CCARVGSGSRSYNEQFF. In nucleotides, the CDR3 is TGCTGTGCTAGAGTCGGGAGCGGGAGCAGGTCCTACAATGAGCAGTTCTTC.

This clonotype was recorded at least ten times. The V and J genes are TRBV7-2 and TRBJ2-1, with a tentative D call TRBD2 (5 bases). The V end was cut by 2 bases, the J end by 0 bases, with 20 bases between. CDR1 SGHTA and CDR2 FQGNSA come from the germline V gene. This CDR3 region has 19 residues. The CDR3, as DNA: TGTGCCAGCAGCTTAAGAGGGCCACCAACAAAGAGCTCCTACAATGAGCAGTTCTTC. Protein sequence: CASSLRGPPTKSSYNEQFF.

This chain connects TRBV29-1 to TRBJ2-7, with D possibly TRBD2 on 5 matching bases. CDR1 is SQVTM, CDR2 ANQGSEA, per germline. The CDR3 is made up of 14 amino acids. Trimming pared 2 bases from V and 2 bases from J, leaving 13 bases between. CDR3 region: CSVEYREEPYEQYF. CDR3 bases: TGCAGCGTTGAATATCGGGAAGAGCCCTACGAGCAGTACTTC.

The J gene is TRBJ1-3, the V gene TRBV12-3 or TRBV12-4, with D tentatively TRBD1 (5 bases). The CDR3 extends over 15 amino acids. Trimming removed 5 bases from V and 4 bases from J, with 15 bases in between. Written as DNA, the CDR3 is TGTGCCAGCAGTCCCGGGGGACTAAGAGGAAACACCATATATTTT. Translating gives CASSPGGLRGNTIYF.

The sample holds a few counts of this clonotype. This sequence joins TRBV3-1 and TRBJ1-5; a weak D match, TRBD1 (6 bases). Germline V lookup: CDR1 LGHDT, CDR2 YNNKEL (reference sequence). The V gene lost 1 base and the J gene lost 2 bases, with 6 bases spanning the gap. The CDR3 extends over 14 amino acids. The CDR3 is CASSQAGGNQPQHF. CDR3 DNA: TGTGCCAGCAGCCAAGCAGGGGGCAATCAGCCCCAGCATTTT. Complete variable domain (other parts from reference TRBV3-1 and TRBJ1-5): DTAVSQTPKYLVTQMGNDKSIKCEQNLGHDTMYWYKQDSKKFLKIMFSYNNKELIINETVPNRFSPKSPDKAHLNLHINSLELGDSAVYFCASSQAGGNQPQHFGDGTRLSIL.

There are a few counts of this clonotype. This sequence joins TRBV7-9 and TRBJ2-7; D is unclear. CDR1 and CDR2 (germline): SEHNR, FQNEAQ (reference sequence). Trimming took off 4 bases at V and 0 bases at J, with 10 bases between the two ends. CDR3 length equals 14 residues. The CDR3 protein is CASSSSGPSYEQYF. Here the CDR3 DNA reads TGTGCCAGCAGCTCTTCGGGCCCCTCCTACGAGCAGTACTTC.

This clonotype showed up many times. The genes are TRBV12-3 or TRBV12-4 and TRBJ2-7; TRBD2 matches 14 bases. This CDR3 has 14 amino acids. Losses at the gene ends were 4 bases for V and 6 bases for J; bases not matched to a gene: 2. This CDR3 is CASSWGLAGAEQYF. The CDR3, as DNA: TGTGCCAGCAGTTGGGGACTAGCGGGAGCCGAGCAGTACTTC.

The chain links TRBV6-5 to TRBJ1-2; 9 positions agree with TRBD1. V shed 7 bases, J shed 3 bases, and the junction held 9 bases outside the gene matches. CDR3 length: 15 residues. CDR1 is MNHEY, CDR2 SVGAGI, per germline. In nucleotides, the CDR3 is TGTGCCAGCATCCAACAGGGACAGGGCGACTATGGCTACACCTTC. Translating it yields CASIQQGQGDYGYTF.

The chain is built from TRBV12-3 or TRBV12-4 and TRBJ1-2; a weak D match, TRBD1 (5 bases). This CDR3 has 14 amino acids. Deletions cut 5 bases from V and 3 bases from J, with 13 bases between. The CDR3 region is CASSPPQGDYGYTF. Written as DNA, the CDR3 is TGTGCCAGCAGTCCGCCGCAGGGAGACTATGGCTACACCTTC.

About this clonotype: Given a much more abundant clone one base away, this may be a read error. The CDR3 reads CAGSPPFGGYEQYF. The DNA of the CDR3 is TGTGCCGGCAGCCCCCCCTTTGGGGGCTACGAGCAGTACTTC. This sequence joins TRBV11-2 and TRBJ2-7; D assignment may be TRBD1 or TRBD2 (5 bases each). Per the germline V gene, CDR1 is SGHAT and CDR2 is FQNNGV. The CDR3 spans 14 residues.

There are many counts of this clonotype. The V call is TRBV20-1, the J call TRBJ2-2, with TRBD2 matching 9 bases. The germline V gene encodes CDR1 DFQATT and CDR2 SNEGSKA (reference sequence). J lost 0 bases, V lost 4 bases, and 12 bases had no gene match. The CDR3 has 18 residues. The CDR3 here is CSAISGSLRVANTGELFF. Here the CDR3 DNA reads TGCAGTGCTATTAGCGGGAGTTTACGTGTCGCGAACACCGGGGAGCTGTTTTTT.